These 12 T cell receptor beta chains were sequenced from one sample in a study of persistence of HIV-infected CD4 T cells. The libraries were made with immunoSEQ version 4 in survey mode. Produced via immunoSEQ multiplex PCR; TCRdb's table is partial and in-frame only. Here the sample spans tens of thousands of clones, approximately 74% being singletons. Overlapping HIV-1 Gag 15-mer peptides at approximately 1 ug per peptide per mL were used. Sorting selected CD4+ T cells upregulating both CD40 ligand and CD69. These receptors' antigens are unknown. Sequences were derived from CD4+ T cells sorted from PBMCs after roughly 18-hour stimulation, sampled from a patient who received antiretroviral therapy. The source is an adult man with HIV who was CMV-seropositive.

Only one count was recorded for this clone. The CDR3 reads CASSLEQTNTEAFF. CDR3 in DNA: TGTGCCAGCAGCTTAGAACAGACGAACACTGAAGCTTTCTTT. The rearrangement links TRBV7-2 to TRBJ1-1; unclear D gene. The V end lost 1 base, the J end lost 1 base, and 7 bases lay between the germline ends. CDR3 length equals 14 residues. Germline assignment: CDR1 SGHTA and CDR2 FQGNSA.

This clone has only a few counts. The chain combines TRBV5-1 with TRBJ2-1; TRBD2 matches at 12 bases. The CDR3 contains 14 residues. Germline V lookup: CDR1 SGHRS, CDR2 YFSETQ. Losses at the gene ends were 4 bases for V and 8 bases for J; bases not matched to a gene: 4. The CDR3 DNA follows: TGCGCCAGCAGCCCTAGCGGGGGGGCGCATGAGCAGTTCTTC. Translated, it gives CASSPSGGAHEQFF. The whole variable domain, filled in from reference TRBV5-1 and TRBJ2-1, reads KAGVTQTPRYLIKTRGQQVTLSCSPISGHRSVSWYQQTPGQGLQFLFEYFSETQRNKGNFPGRFSGRQFSNSRSEMNVSTLELGDSALYLCASSPSGGAHEQFFGPGTRLTVL.

The V and J genes are TRBV29-1 and TRBJ2-5, with D perhaps matching TRBD1 (5 bases). This CDR3 has 15 residues. CDR1 is SQVTM and CDR2 is ANQGSEA in the germline V gene. The germline V and J ends were trimmed by 0 bases and 2 bases, with 13 bases remaining between them. The CDR3 reads CSVEDPRQTQETQYF. The CDR3 nucleotides are TGCAGCGTTGAAGATCCGAGACAGACTCAAGAGACCCAGTACTTC. The complete variable domain, with remaining parts taken from reference TRBV29-1 and TRBJ2-5, reads SAVISQKPSRDICQRGTSLTIQCQVDSQVTMMFWYRQQPGQSLTLIATANQGSEATYESGFVIDKFPISRPNLTFSTLTVSNMSPEDSSIYLCSVEDPRQTQETQYFGPGTRLLVL.

The rearrangement uses TRBV18 and TRBJ2-2; 9 bases map to TRBD2. V was pared by 4 bases and J by 3 bases, with 6 bases of the junction left unmatched. Germline CDR1 is KGHSH and CDR2 is LQKENI. CDR3 length equals 16 residues. The CDR3 sequence: CASSRGTSPDTGELFF. The CDR3 DNA sequence: TGTGCCAGCTCACGTGGGACTAGCCCCGACACCGGGGAGCTGTTTTTT. Filled out from reference TRBV18 and TRBJ2-2, the complete variable domain reads NAGVMQNPRHLVRRRGQEARLRCSPMKGHSHVYWYRQLPEEGLKFMVYLQKENIIDESGMPKERFSAEFPKEGPSILRIQQVVRGDSAAYFCASSRGTSPDTGELFFGEGSRLTVL.

CDR3 DNA: TGTGCCAGCAGCGCCCCGTCGGGGGCCCCTTATAATTCACCCCTCCACTTT. Protein sequence: CASSAPSGAPYNSPLHF. The chain links TRBV11-2 to TRBJ1-6; TRBD1 is a possible D gene (6 bases). Trimming removed 5 bases from V and 4 bases from J, with 18 bases in between. Germline CDR1 SGHAT, CDR2 FQNNGV. The CDR3 sequence is 17 residues long.

The chain has TRBV6-5 and TRBJ1-6; D may be TRBD1 (6 bases). V was clipped by 6 bases and J by 5 bases, with 14 bases between them. The CDR3 runs 15 residues. Germline V gene sequence: CDR1 MNHEY, CDR2 SVGAGI. The CDR3 coding sequence is TGTGCCAGCAGAGATCGACAGGCCGATAATTCACCCCTCCACTTT. This sequence encodes CASRDRQADNSPLHF.

The chain is built from TRBV2 and TRBJ2-7; perhaps TRBD1 as D (5 bases). V was shortened by 7 bases and J by 7 bases, with 20 bases between the two germline ends. Germline V lookup: CDR1 SNHLY, CDR2 FYNNEI. The CDR3 runs to 14 residues. The CDR3 coding sequence is TGTGCCAGCAACCTTGACAGTTCTTTGCGGGAGCAGTACTTC. Translated: CASNLDSSLREQYF.

This clone was counted a few times. This chain links TRBV19 with TRBJ2-7; no firm D call. The CDR3 has 16 residues. CDR1 LNHDA and CDR2 SQIVND come from the germline V gene (reference sequence). V was cut by 1 base and J by 3 bases, with 16 bases left in between. The CDR3 DNA sequence: TGTGCCAGTAGTATAGGCCTTGACACCTCCGGCTACGAGCAGTACTTC. Translating it yields CASSIGLDTSGYEQYF.

V is TRBV10-2 and J is TRBJ2-3; 7 nucleotides match TRBD2. With 6 bases clipped from V and 2 bases from J, the junction kept 5 bases outside the gene matches. The CDR3 is 14 residues long. Germline V gene sequence: CDR1 WSHSY, CDR2 SAAADI. The CDR3 DNA sequence: TGCGCCAGCAGCGGTCTAGCGGTCACAGATACGCAGTATTTT. This gives the protein CASSGLAVTDTQYF.

This clone was recorded a few times. V usage is TRBV5-1 and J usage is TRBJ2-3; D is perhaps TRBD2 (7 bases). Germline V gives CDR1 SGHRS, CDR2 YFSETQ. The CDR3 loop spans 15 amino acids. Trimming removed 5 bases at V and 5 bases at J, with 18 bases between. CDR3 amino acids: CASRFGGPGGDTQYF. DNA of the CDR3: TGCGCCAGCAGGTTTGGGGGCCCGGGGGGAGATACGCAGTATTTT.

The chain recombines TRBV5-1 with TRBJ1-3; no definite D call. CDR1 and CDR2 (germline): SGHRS, YFSETQ. V gave up 4 bases and J gave up 4 bases, with 6 bases separating them. The CDR3 spans 12 residues. Here the CDR3 reads CASSQGGNTIYF. The CDR3 DNA follows: TGCGCCAGCAGCCAAGGAGGAAACACCATATATTTT.

The chain recombines TRBV5-1 with TRBJ2-7; D gene uncertain. Per the germline V gene, CDR1 is SGHRS and CDR2 is YFSETQ. V lost 0 bases to trimming and J lost 0 bases, with 7 bases between them. This CDR3 has 14 amino acids. The CDR3 here is CASSLDRGSYEQYF. Written as DNA, the CDR3 is TGCGCCAGCAGCTTGGACCGTGGCTCCTACGAGCAGTACTTC.